This record covers a single T cell receptor (beta chain). The sample belongs to a study of blood T cells in healthy people across ages. Trimming left V 5 bases short and J 6 bases short, with 11 bases between. Germline lookup yields CDR1 SEHNR and CDR2 FQNEAQ (reference sequence). The length of the CDR3 is 12 residues. With a J-beta primer mix and a sample-barcoded 5' primer, a second PCR ran 7 to 11 cycles. Using its own MiXCR run on the 5' RACE reads, TCRdb lists one record per CDR3 protein. Of about 800,000 distinct CDR3 sequences detected, about 42% appear once; the ten largest clones hold 15% to 20%.

The rearrangement links TRBV7-9 to TRBJ2-7; no clear D gene. The sample taken for sequencing was blood. The origin of this receptor is an elderly man in good health. Written as DNA, the CDR3 is TGTGCCAGCAGCCCCCGAGCCGCCGAGCAGTACTTC. This encodes CASSPRAAEQYF.